The rows below give T cell receptor beta chains drawn from one sample of a study of blood T cell repertoires in COVID-19. Profiled with immunoSEQ multiplex PCR; TCRdb holds only in-frame clones, not every one. The table has a few hundred thousand clones, around 88% seen once. Sequenced sample: PBMCs or T cells enriched from blood (not recorded which). These receptor sequences come from a woman aged 50 to 60 with acute COVID-19. Each CDR3 is given with its conserved first and last residue. D genes are given only for firm matches. Where a row states a size, it is once, few, many or the class of an expanded clone; other rows omit it.

-	TRBV6-5	-	TRBJ2-7	CASRRGRYEQYF	TGTGCCAGCAGAAGGGGCCGATACGAGCAGTACTTC
-	TRBV27	-	TRBJ2-7	CASSSSYEQYF	TGTGCCAGCAGTTCATCCTACGAGCAGTACTTC
-	TRBV9	few	TRBJ2-2	CASSVDGIGELFF	TGTGCCAGCAGCGTAGACGGTATCGGGGAGCTGTTTTTT
TRBD1	TRBV14	-	TRBJ1-4	CASSQEGTGTANEKLFF	TGTGCCAGCAGCCAAGAAGGGACAGGGACAGCTAATGAAAAACTGTTTTTT
-	TRBV6-2/TRBV6-3	-	TRBJ2-7	CASSSSRGGVEQYF	TGTGCCAGCAGTTCCAGTCGGGGAGGTGTCGAGCAGTACTTC
TRBD1	TRBV28	-	TRBJ1-2	CASSLSDRGHYGYTF	TGTGCCAGCAGTTTAAGTGACAGGGGGCACTATGGCTACACCTTC
-	TRBV15	-	TRBJ2-2	CATSRLPDGGRTGELFF	TGTGCCACCAGCAGGCTCCCTGACGGGGGGCGCACCGGGGAGCTGTTTTTT
TRBD2	TRBV12-3/TRBV12-4	-	TRBJ2-2	CASSPGLAWELFF	TGTGCCAGCAGTCCGGGACTAGCATGGGAGCTGTTTTTT
-	TRBV5-1	-	TRBJ2-5	CASSLVPSSGETQYF	TGCGCCAGCAGCTTGGTCCCTAGTTCCGGCGAGACCCAGTACTTC
-	TRBV9	-	TRBJ2-2	CASSTDSNTGELFF	TGTGCCAGCAGCACCGACTCGAACACCGGGGAGCTGTTTTTT